The 27 T cell receptor beta chains in this list originate from one sample, sequenced in a study of blood T cells in healthy people across ages. Alongside a J-beta primer mix, a sample-barcoded 5' primer served in a second PCR lasting about 7 to 11 cycles. In TCRdb, the 5' RACE reads were re-called with MiXCR into one record per CDR3 protein. Of some 1.5 million distinct CDR3 sequences detected, under 30% appear once; the ten largest clones hold 7.7%. Sequenced sample: blood. All receptors come from a woman in her 30s in good health.

This clonotype was detected many times. This chain links TRBV12-3 or TRBV12-4 with TRBJ2-1, with D perhaps matching TRBD1 or TRBD2 (6 bases each). V lost 3 bases, J lost 7 bases, and 13 bases lay in between. The CDR3 has 14 residues. The CDR3 coding sequence is TGTGCCAGCAGTTTCGGGGGCCTGGGGAATGAGCAGTTCTTC. This sequence encodes CASSFGGLGNEQFF.

The table lists this clonotype with a few counts. With a much larger clone just one base away, this may be a read error. The chain joins TRBV7-2 to TRBJ1-2, with D possibly TRBD1 on 6 matching bases. In germline, CDR1 is SGHTA, CDR2 FQGNSA. The CDR3 extends over 13 amino acids. The CDR3 loop is CASSRGHNYDYTF. As DNA, the CDR3 is TGTGCCAGCAGCCGGGGACACAACTATGACTACACCTTC. The full variable domain, with the rest looked up from reference TRBV7-2 and TRBJ1-2, is GAGVSQSPSNKVTEKGKDVELRCDPISGHTALYWYRQSLGQGLEFLIYFQGNSAPDKSGLPSDRFSAERTGGSVSTLTIQRTQQEDSAVYLCASSRGHNYDYTFGSGTRLTVV.

About this clonotype: One end of the junction does not line up with germline, which may come from a read error. The CDR3: CGATRDRESPLHF. DNA of the CDR3: TGCGGTGCCACCCGGGACAGGGAATCACCCCTCCACTTT. The chain links TRBV20-1 to TRBJ1-6; TRBD1 aligns across 9 bases. In germline, CDR1 is DFQATT, CDR2 SNEGSKA (reference sequence). This CDR3 is built from 13 residues.

The chain is built from TRBV7-9 and TRBJ2-3; tentatively, D is TRBD2 (6 bases). The CDR3 has 14 residues. Germline loops: CDR1 SEHNR, CDR2 FQNEAQ (reference sequence). V gave up 3 bases and J gave up 1 base, with 8 bases separating them. The DNA of the CDR3 is TGTGCCAGCAGCTTTGCTAGCGGCACAGATACGCAGTATTTT. It specifies CASSFASGTDTQYF.

The chain is built from TRBV5-1 and TRBJ2-3; no definite D call. V was trimmed by 3 bases and J by 4 bases, leaving 12 bases between them. This CDR3 contains 14 residues. Germline V gives CDR1 SGHRS, CDR2 YFSETQ. The CDR3 bases are TGCGCCAGCAGCTCCGCAGGTCAGGCAGATACGCAGTATTTT. It encodes CASSSAGQADTQYF.

The gene calls are TRBV20-1 and TRBJ2-7; D is possibly TRBD1 (5 bases). CDR3 length equals 13 residues. V lost 7 bases to trimming and J lost 5 bases, with 18 bases between them. Germline assignment: CDR1 DFQATT and CDR2 SNEGSKA (reference sequence). The CDR3 DNA reads TGCAGTGTGCAGGGATCGGGCCCCCACGAGCAGTACTTC. This codes for CSVQGSGPHEQYF.

The chain carries TRBV6-1 and TRBJ1-1; D gene uncertain. CDR3 length: 14 amino acids. Trimming left V 2 bases short and J 8 bases short, with 15 bases between. Germline V CDR1 and CDR2: MNHNS, SASEGT. The CDR3 DNA sequence: TGTGCCAGCAGTGAATTGGGGTGGCAGGCGGAAGCTTTCTTT. As protein: CASSELGWQAEAFF.

This clonotype occurred once. The J gene is TRBJ1-2, the V gene TRBV19, with D perhaps TRBD1 (5 bases). CDR1 is LNHDA and CDR2 is SQIVND in the germline V gene (reference sequence). This CDR3 comprises 13 residues. V was pared by 3 bases and J by 4 bases, with 9 bases between. The CDR3 reads CASSMAGIYGYTF. The CDR3 nucleotides read TGTGCCAGTAGTATGGCAGGGATCTATGGCTACACCTTC.

This clonotype was counted ten times or more. This chain joins TRBV7-3 and TRBJ2-7, with a possible D match to TRBD1 (5 bases). CDR1 is SGHTA and CDR2 is FQGTGA in the germline V gene. Deletions cut 3 bases from V and 5 bases from J, with 14 bases between. This CDR3 is 14 amino acids long. The CDR3 sequence: CASSLKGIGHEQYF. DNA of the CDR3: TGTGCCAGCAGCTTGAAGGGGATAGGTCACGAGCAGTACTTC.

This chain links TRBV7-2 with TRBJ2-3, with unresolved D. Between the trimmed V and J ends, which lost 6 bases and 4 bases, there was a span of 11 bases. CDR1 and CDR2 (germline): SGHTA, FQGNSA. This CDR3 is 13 amino acids long. Written as DNA, the CDR3 is TGTGCCAGCAGACTTCCTGGCCCAGATACGCAGTATTTT. This codes for CASRLPGPDTQYF.

This clonotype was observed a few times. The rearrangement links TRBV3-1 to TRBJ2-5; 8 nucleotides line up with TRBD2. V shed 1 base, J shed 0 bases, and the junction held 4 bases outside the gene matches. Germline CDR1 and CDR2: LGHDT and YNNKEL (reference sequence). This CDR3 is 16 amino acids long. In DNA, the CDR3 is TGTGCCAGCAGCCAAGGCGGCGGGGGGCACCAAGAGACCCAGTACTTC. Protein: CASSQGGGGHQETQYF.

J is TRBJ2-3 and V is TRBV5-1, with D perhaps being TRBD1 or TRBD2 (5 bases each). Trimming took off 4 bases at V and 6 bases at J, with 18 bases between the two ends. CDR1 and CDR2 from the germline V gene are SGHRS and YFSETQ. This CDR3 has 15 residues. The DNA of the CDR3 is TGCGCCAGCAGCCTGAGTGAGGGGCCCGGGGATACGCAGTATTTT. It encodes CASSLSEGPGDTQYF.

This clonotype appeared a few times. The chain joins TRBV5-1 to TRBJ2-4, with D tentatively TRBD2 (5 bases). This CDR3 is built from 11 residues. Looked up from germline, CDR1 is SGHRS and CDR2 is YFSETQ. Between the trimmed V and J ends, which lost 4 bases and 13 bases, there was a span of 12 bases. The CDR3 DNA sequence: TGCGCCAGCAGCCCGGGAAATCAGCAGTACTTC. Protein sequence: CASSPGNQQYF.

This clonotype was seen a few times. The chain has TRBV3-1 and TRBJ1-1; TRBD1 matches at 10 bases. V lost 4 bases to trimming and J lost 4 bases; unmatched junction nucleotides: 9. Germline values: CDR1 LGHDT, CDR2 YNNKEL (reference sequence). CDR3 length: 16 residues. Here the CDR3 reads CASSPGQGRRGTEAFF. CDR3 DNA sequence: TGTGCCAGCAGCCCGGGACAGGGGCGTCGTGGCACTGAAGCTTTCTTT.

This clonotype showed up just a few times. The chain carries TRBV14 and TRBJ2-7; 7 positions agree with TRBD1. The CDR3 consists of 17 residues. Germline V gives CDR1 SGHDN, CDR2 FVKESK. The junction had 11 bases not matched to a gene; V was cut back by 1 base and J by 2 bases. This CDR3 is CASSQVDRKQRPYEQYF. The CDR3 DNA sequence: TGTGCCAGCAGCCAAGTGGACAGGAAACAACGCCCCTACGAGCAGTACTTC. Full variable domain (rest looked up from reference TRBV14 and TRBJ2-7): EAGVTQFPSHSVIEKGQTVTLRCDPISGHDNLYWYRRVMGKEIKFLLHFVKESKQDESGMPNNRFLAERTGGTYSTLKVQPAELEDSGVYFCASSQVDRKQRPYEQYFGPGTRLTVT.

This chain joins TRBV2 and TRBJ2-5, with D unclear. The V gene lost 3 bases and the J gene lost 7 bases, with 9 bases spanning the gap. Germline CDR1 reads SNHLY; CDR2 reads FYNNEI. The CDR3 extends over 12 amino acids. This CDR3 reads CASSEGTATQYF. CDR3 DNA sequence: TGTGCCAGCAGTGAGGGAACGGCGACCCAGTACTTC.

A single count supports this clonotype. The genes are TRBV18 and TRBJ2-1; D could derive from TRBD1 or TRBD2 (6 bases each). The V end was cut by 6 bases, the J end by 9 bases, with 21 bases between. This CDR3 is built from 15 residues. CDR1 is KGHSH and CDR2 is LQKENI in the germline V gene. The CDR3 protein is CASSPGVGRGGEQFF. The CDR3 DNA reads TGTGCCAGCTCCCCGGGAGTGGGGCGAGGGGGTGAGCAGTTCTTC.

The chain links TRBV3-1 to TRBJ2-3; possible D gene TRBD2, 6 bases. This CDR3 contains 15 residues. Looked up from germline, CDR1 is LGHDT and CDR2 is YNNKEL (reference sequence). V lost 6 bases and J lost 6, with 19 bases in between. The CDR3 loop is CASRNERAPSDTQYF. In nucleotides, the CDR3 is TGTGCCAGCAGAAACGAGCGGGCCCCCTCGGATACGCAGTATTTT.

Comments on this clonotype: Just one base apart from a much larger clone, this may be a read error. The rearrangement joins TRBV20-1 to TRBJ2-7; 9 bases fit TRBD2. The J call is uncertain, as TRBJ2-5 better fits the DNA end. The CDR3 is 14 amino acids. Germline CDR1 DFQATT, CDR2 SNEGSKA (reference sequence). This CDR3 reads CSASERGDLETQYF. CDR3 bases: TGCAGTGCTTCGGAGCGGGGGGACCTCGAGACCCAGTACTTC.

A note on this clonotype: A read error may explain this, as a much larger clone is one base away. The chain carries TRBV5-6 and TRBJ2-5; 7 bases map to TRBD1. The CDR3 totals 16 residues. Germline-derived CDR1 and CDR2 are SGHDT and YYEEEE. CDR3 sequence: CAGSSSWDSNQETQYF. The CDR3 DNA is TGTGCCGGCAGTTCCTCTTGGGACAGCAACCAAGAGACCCAGTACTTC.

This clonotype was recorded at least ten times. The chain carries TRBV10-3 and TRBJ2-7; D possibly corresponds to TRBD2 (5 bases). The V gene's germline CDR1 is ENHRY and CDR2 SYGVKD. Trimming took off 0 bases at V and 6 bases at J, with 9 bases between the two ends. This CDR3 comprises 13 residues. The CDR3: CAISESRASEQYF. The DNA of the CDR3 is TGTGCCATCAGTGAGTCGAGGGCATCCGAGCAGTACTTC.

The V gene is TRBV2, the J gene TRBJ1-1, with a weak D call TRBD1 (6 bases). There are 14 residues in the CDR3. V shed 6 bases and J shed 0 bases, with 11 bases lying between them. Germline V gene sequence: CDR1 SNHLY, CDR2 FYNNEI. Written as DNA, the CDR3 is TGTGCCAGCAGAACGGGACACCTGAACACTGAAGCTTTCTTT. Its protein is CASRTGHLNTEAFF.

V usage is TRBV7-8 and J usage is TRBJ1-1; unclear D gene. There are 13 residues in the CDR3. Trimming cost V 1 base and J 5 bases, with 8 bases left between them. In germline, CDR1 is SGHVS, CDR2 FQNEAQ. The CDR3 sequence is CASSLDRETEAFF. Written as DNA, the CDR3 is TGTGCCAGCAGCTTAGATAGAGAGACTGAAGCTTTCTTT. The full variable domain, rest sourced from reference TRBV7-8 and TRBJ1-1, is GAGVSQSPRYKVAKRGQDVALRCDPISGHVSLFWYQQALGQGPEFLTYFQNEAQLDKSGLPSDRFFAERPEGSVSTLKIQRTQQEDSAVYLCASSLDRETEAFFGQGTRLTVV.

This clonotype was counted a few times. The V and J genes are TRBV20-1 and TRBJ1-5, with D uncertain. The CDR3 length is 13 residues. Germline V CDR1 and CDR2: DFQATT, SNEGSKA (reference sequence). This chain's CDR3 is CSLNANLGGPQHF. The CDR3 nucleotides are TGCAGCCTAAACGCTAATTTAGGAGGGCCCCAGCATTTT.

This clonotype has only a few counts. V gene TRBV20-1 combines with J gene TRBJ1-6; 9 nucleotides agree with TRBD1. Germline CDR1 reads DFQATT; CDR2 reads SNEGSKA (reference sequence). The junction had 9 bases not matched to a gene; V was cut back by 0 bases and J by 9 bases. The CDR3 is 16 amino acids. The CDR3 region is CSARDVGGQGTSPLHF. CDR3 coding DNA: TGCAGTGCTAGAGATGTCGGGGGACAGGGTACTTCACCCCTCCACTTT.

This rearrangement joins TRBV3-1 to TRBJ2-2; D not certain. With 7 bases removed from V and 6 bases from J, the gap between germline ends came to 9 bases. This CDR3 has 12 amino acids. Germline V gives CDR1 LGHDT, CDR2 YNNKEL (reference sequence). The CDR3 nucleotides read TGTGCCAGCACGAACGAGGCCGGGGAGCTGTTTTTT. Translated: CASTNEAGELFF.

About this clonotype: One end of the junction fails to match germline, which may point to a read error. CDR3 protein: CDSSGREDEQFF. CDR3 DNA sequence: TGTGACAGCAGTGGCAGGGAGGATGAGCAGTTCTTC. The chain combines TRBV6-1 with TRBJ2-1; D might be TRBD2 (6 bases). The CDR3 is 12 amino acids. Germline V gene lookup returns CDR1 MNHNS and CDR2 SASEGT.